This T cell receptor (beta chain) stems from a study of cytomegalovirus exposure and HLA in healthy donors. Study-level findings and limits: Three chains tied to CMV proved CMV antigen-specific in vitro. In a later analysis, TCR beta V- and J-gene trimming was associated with a missense DCLRE1C variant. Most TCRs appeared rarely, but some public TCRs recurred in many donors. Most of the TCR beta V segments (in an earlier analysis) were productive either about 90% or about 30% of the time.

This CDR3 has 14 residues. V was clipped by 1 base and J by 5 bases, with 11 bases between them. Germline V lookup: CDR1 MNHNS, CDR2 SASEGT. A word on this clone: Its antigen is undetermined.

Primers: 60 Vbeta forward and 13 Jbeta reverse. Clones were read by immunoSEQ multiplex PCR, and TCRdb kept only the in-frame ones, dropping some. Among around 85,000 clones listed, over 70% were seen once. This clonotype was sampled from a man younger than 45 in good health and CMV-seropositive. Sample: PBMCs. The V call is TRBV6-1, the J call TRBJ2-5; D is possibly TRBD1 (5 bases). The CDR3 is CASSEGQGRETQYF. The CDR3 DNA reads TGTGCCAGCAGTGAAGGGCAGGGTCGGGAGACCCAGTACTTC.